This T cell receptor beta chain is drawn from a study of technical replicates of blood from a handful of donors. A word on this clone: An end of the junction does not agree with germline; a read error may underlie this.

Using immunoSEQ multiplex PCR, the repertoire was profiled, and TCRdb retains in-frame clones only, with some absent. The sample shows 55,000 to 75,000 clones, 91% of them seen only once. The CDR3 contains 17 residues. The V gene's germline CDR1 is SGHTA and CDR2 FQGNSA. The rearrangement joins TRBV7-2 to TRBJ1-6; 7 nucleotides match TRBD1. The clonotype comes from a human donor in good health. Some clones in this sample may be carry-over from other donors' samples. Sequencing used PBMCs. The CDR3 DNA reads TGTGCCAGCAGTTTAGCCGCAGGAGGGGGCACAAGATCACCCCTCCACTTT. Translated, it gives CASSLAAGGGTRSPLHF.